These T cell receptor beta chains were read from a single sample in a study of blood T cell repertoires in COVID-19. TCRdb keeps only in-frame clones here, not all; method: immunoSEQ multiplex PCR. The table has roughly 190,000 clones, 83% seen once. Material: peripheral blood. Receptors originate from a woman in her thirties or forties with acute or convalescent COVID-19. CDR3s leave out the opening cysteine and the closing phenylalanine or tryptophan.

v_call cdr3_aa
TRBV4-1 ASSQERWSYYEQY
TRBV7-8 ASSLKQISSYEQY
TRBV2 ASTAAGVTSGYYEQY
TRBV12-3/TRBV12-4 ASGASSGYT
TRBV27 ASSFSGRYTGELF
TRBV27 ATPRTGALNQPQH
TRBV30 AWSPSGGGTEAF
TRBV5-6 ASSLVFLGDYGYT
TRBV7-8 ASSLEIAGLNTGELF
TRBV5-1 ASSLQTSGGYEQY
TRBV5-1 ASSSHGTGGNEQF
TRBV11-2 ASSLGQGAYNEQF
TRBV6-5 ASSYGTGGRQPQH
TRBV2 ASQGQEINNEQF
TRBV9 ASTPPRGVTEAF
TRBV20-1 SASLGPSNQPQH
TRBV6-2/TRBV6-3 ASSYHDKGDEQY
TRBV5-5 ASSWDGRAVDEQF
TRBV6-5 ASSYGQGIGELF
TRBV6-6 ASSPRDRGSDTQY
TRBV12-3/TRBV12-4 ASSTNQETQY
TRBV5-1 ASSGAGANEKLF
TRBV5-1 ASSLAGSTGGDTIY
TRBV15 ATSRDWVQANSGANVLT
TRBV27 ASTPRGFSGELF
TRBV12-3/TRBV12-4 ASSLNSQETQY
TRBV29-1 SVLAGGTQY
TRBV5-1 ASSLGQGVFLTYEQY
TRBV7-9 ASSLVPGSGEFYEQY
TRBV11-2 ASSLSGGISYNEQF
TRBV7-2 ASRTGLAGAKQF
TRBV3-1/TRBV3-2 ASSPRTGSEPQH
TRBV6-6 ASIPGLASYNEQF
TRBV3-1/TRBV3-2 ASSYLDRESGYT
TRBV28 ASTGTGYQPQH
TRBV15 ATSPTPGGHTDTQY
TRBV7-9 ASSVQHQGYRYGYT
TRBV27 ASSPGQGAYEQY
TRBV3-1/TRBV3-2 ASRPSGGVQETQY
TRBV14 APLSEPRGSNNSPLH
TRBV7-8 ASSLATAGAISSYNEQF
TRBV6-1 ASSDPRLAGGDTQY
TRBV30 AWNPAQGGREKLF
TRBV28 ASSSGGAPSWGYT
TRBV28 ASSALGGADNQPQH
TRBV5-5 ASSLTGDTEAF
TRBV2 ASSEGSGRQETQY
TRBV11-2 ASSLPGTGVGTEAF